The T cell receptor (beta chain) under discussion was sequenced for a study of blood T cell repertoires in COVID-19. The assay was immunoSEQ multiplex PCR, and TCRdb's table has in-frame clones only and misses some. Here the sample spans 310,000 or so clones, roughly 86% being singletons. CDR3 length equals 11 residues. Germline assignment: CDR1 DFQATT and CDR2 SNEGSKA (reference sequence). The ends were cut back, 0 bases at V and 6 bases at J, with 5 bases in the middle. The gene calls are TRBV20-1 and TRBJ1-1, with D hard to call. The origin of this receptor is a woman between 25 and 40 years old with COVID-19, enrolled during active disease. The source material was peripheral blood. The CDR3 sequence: CSARETPEAFF. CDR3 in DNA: TGCAGTGCTAGAGAGACACCTGAAGCTTTCTTT.